This T cell receptor (beta chain) was sequenced in a study of a mutant IDH1 vaccine in newly diagnosed glioma. Study context: Either 4-6 weeks after radiotherapy alone or alongside temozolomide, vaccination was begun. The therapy given earlier, which was standard therapy, consisted of radiotherapy, temozolomide, or both, and most of the patients received both. Study conclusions and caveats: The authors found pseudoprogression apparently unrelated to changes in top peripheral T cell clonotypes.

V was cut by 5 bases and J by 5 bases, with 16 bases left in between. The CDR3 has 14 amino acids. Germline V lookup: CDR1 SGDLS, CDR2 YYNGEE. The method was immunoSEQ multiplex PCR; TCRdb's version includes in-frame clones alone and lacks a portion of them. Of about 48,000 clones listed, 65% to 85% are singletons. Details on this clone: Its matching antigen is unknown.

Documented time point: week 35, safety follow-up. What each vaccine dose contained was 300 ug of mutant IDH1 20-mer peptide, accompanied by topical imiquimod. The chain has TRBV9 and TRBJ2-5; D ambiguous. This clonotype was obtained from a man aged 40-50 years with glioma. This specimen was PBMCs, taken from a glioma patient whose treatment included an IDH1 peptide vaccine. CDR3 sequence: CASSPGSGWETQYF. CDR3 in DNA: TGTGCCAGCAGTCCAGGATCCGGATGGGAGACCCAGTACTTC.